The rows below give T cell receptor beta chains drawn from one sample of a study of blood T cell repertoires in COVID-19. The assay was immunoSEQ multiplex PCR, and TCRdb's table has in-frame clones only and misses some. The sample carries around 300,000 clones, approximately 88% recorded once. Sequenced: peripheral blood. The source of these receptors is a man aged 45-60 years with acute or convalescent COVID-19. CDR3s include the opening cysteine and the closing phenylalanine or tryptophan. Fields, in order: clone size, CDR3 length, J gene, D gene, V gene, CDR3 DNA, CDR3 protein. D genes are given only for firm matches. The size entry is marked missing in some rows and otherwise reads once, few, many or a size class.

clone size: once; CDR3 length: 15; J gene: TRBJ1-3; D gene: NA; V gene: TRBV11-3; CDR3 DNA: TGTGCCAGCAGCTTAGACGCGAGCTCTGGAAACACCATATATTTT; CDR3 protein: CASSLDASSGNTIYF
clone size: NA; CDR3 length: 13; J gene: TRBJ1-5; D gene: NA; V gene: TRBV10-3; CDR3 DNA: TGTGCCCAGTCAGAGGGAAACAATCAGCCCCAGCATTTT; CDR3 protein: CAQSEGNNQPQHF
clone size: NA; CDR3 length: 17; J gene: TRBJ1-5; D gene: NA; V gene: TRBV20-1; CDR3 DNA: TGCAGTGCTAGTGGAGTCAGATGGGGTGCGGGCCCTCAGCCCCAGCATTTT; CDR3 protein: CSASGVRWGAGPQPQHF
clone size: NA; CDR3 length: 14; J gene: TRBJ1-2; D gene: TRBD1; V gene: TRBV5-1; CDR3 DNA: TGCGCCAGCAGCGCAGGGACAGGGAATATAGGCTACACCTTC; CDR3 protein: CASSAGTGNIGYTF
clone size: NA; CDR3 length: 21; J gene: TRBJ1-2; D gene: NA; V gene: TRBV4-1; CDR3 DNA: TGCGCCAGCAGCCAAGTCTCGTGGGGCTTTCGACCCGGGCTCAGGGGCAGGGGCTACACCTTC; CDR3 protein: CASSQVSWGFRPGLRGRGYTF
clone size: NA; CDR3 length: 16; J gene: TRBJ2-5; D gene: TRBD2; V gene: TRBV6-1; CDR3 DNA: TGTGCCAGCAGTGGGAGACTAGCGGGGGGGCGGGAGACCCAGTACTTC; CDR3 protein: CASSGRLAGGRETQYF
clone size: NA; CDR3 length: 14; J gene: TRBJ1-1; D gene: TRBD1; V gene: TRBV29-1; CDR3 DNA: TGCAGCGTCAAAACCGGGACAGGGGACACTGAAGCTTTCTTT; CDR3 protein: CSVKTGTGDTEAFF
clone size: NA; CDR3 length: 16; J gene: TRBJ1-4; D gene: NA; V gene: TRBV5-1; CDR3 DNA: TGCGCCAGCAGCTTGGGGTGGCGGACAGTGGGGGAAAAACTGTTTTTT; CDR3 protein: CASSLGWRTVGEKLFF
clone size: NA; CDR3 length: 16; J gene: TRBJ2-5; D gene: TRBD2; V gene: TRBV9; CDR3 DNA: TGTGCCAGCAGCGTAACTAGCGGGGGGGCCTGGGAGACCCAGTACTTC; CDR3 protein: CASSVTSGGAWETQYF
clone size: NA; CDR3 length: 14; J gene: TRBJ1-6; D gene: NA; V gene: TRBV7-3; CDR3 DNA: TGTGCCAGCAGCCCAACAGGGACCAATTCACCCCTCCACTTT; CDR3 protein: CASSPTGTNSPLHF
clone size: NA; CDR3 length: 15; J gene: TRBJ2-6; D gene: NA; V gene: TRBV14; CDR3 DNA: TGTGCCAGCAGCCAGCGGTTCTCTGGGGCCAACGTCCTGACTTTC; CDR3 protein: CASSQRFSGANVLTF
clone size: NA; CDR3 length: 15; J gene: TRBJ1-4; D gene: TRBD1; V gene: TRBV30; CDR3 DNA: TGTGCCTGGAACCTACAGGGGGTTAAGCTCGGGAAACTGTTTTTT; CDR3 protein: CAWNLQGVKLGKLFF
clone size: NA; CDR3 length: 14; J gene: TRBJ1-6; D gene: TRBD1; V gene: TRBV5-4; CDR3 DNA: TGTGCCAGCAGCACCCGGGACAGTAATTCACCCCTCCACTTT; CDR3 protein: CASSTRDSNSPLHF
clone size: NA; CDR3 length: 14; J gene: TRBJ1-6; D gene: TRBD1; V gene: TRBV19; CDR3 DNA: TGTGCCAGTAGTCAGGGGACAGGGCTTTCACCCCTCCACTTT; CDR3 protein: CASSQGTGLSPLHF
clone size: NA; CDR3 length: 14; J gene: TRBJ2-5; D gene: NA; V gene: TRBV5-4; CDR3 DNA: TGTGCCAGCAGCTTGGATGCGGGGCGAGAGACCCAGTACTTC; CDR3 protein: CASSLDAGRETQYF
clone size: NA; CDR3 length: 14; J gene: TRBJ2-7; D gene: NA; V gene: TRBV7-2; CDR3 DNA: TGTGCCAGCAGCTTAGTCCAGGGATCGTACGAGCAGTACTTC; CDR3 protein: CASSLVQGSYEQYF
clone size: NA; CDR3 length: 17; J gene: TRBJ2-2; D gene: TRBD1; V gene: TRBV15; CDR3 DNA: TGTGCCACCAGCAGAGCCAGACAGGGGGCGGCCACCGGGGAGCTGTTTTTT; CDR3 protein: CATSRARQGAATGELFF
clone size: once; CDR3 length: 16; J gene: TRBJ2-5; D gene: NA; V gene: TRBV18; CDR3 DNA: TGTGCCAGCTCCCCCTCTGCGGGGGCTCAGGGGGAGACCCAGTACTTC; CDR3 protein: CASSPSAGAQGETQYF
clone size: NA; CDR3 length: 14; J gene: TRBJ2-1; D gene: NA; V gene: TRBV19; CDR3 DNA: TGTGCCAGTTCCCAGGGGTATGAAGACAATGAGCAGTTCTTC; CDR3 protein: CASSQGYEDNEQFF
clone size: NA; CDR3 length: 11; J gene: TRBJ2-4; D gene: NA; V gene: TRBV2; CDR3 DNA: TGTGCCAGCAGTGAGGCGGGCATTCAGTACTTC; CDR3 protein: CASSEAGIQYF
clone size: NA; CDR3 length: 14; J gene: TRBJ2-3; D gene: TRBD2; V gene: TRBV4-1; CDR3 DNA: TGCGCCAGCAGCCGTAAAGTTAGCGGGGATACGCAGTATTTT; CDR3 protein: CASSRKVSGDTQYF
clone size: NA; CDR3 length: 12; J gene: TRBJ2-7; D gene: NA; V gene: TRBV7-9; CDR3 DNA: TGTGCCAGCAGCTTAGTGGGGGCCGAGCAGTACTTC; CDR3 protein: CASSLVGAEQYF